These 10 T cell receptor beta chains came from one sample sequenced in a study of a mutant IDH1 vaccine in newly diagnosed glioma. Their antigens remain unidentified. Libraries were prepared by immunoSEQ multiplex PCR; TCRdb keeps only in-frame clonotypes and omits some of them. This table holds about 64,000 clones, roughly 74% found once. Noted time point: week 35, safety follow-up. Mutant IDH1 20-mer peptide, at 300 ug, made up each vaccine dose, with topical imiquimod. Source: PBMCs, taken from a glioma patient whose treatment included an IDH1 peptide vaccine. These TCRs come from a middle-aged man with glioma.

This clone has only a few counts. The V gene is TRBV27, the J gene TRBJ1-2; D ambiguous. Trimming cost V 5 bases and J 6 bases, with 16 bases left between them. Germline CDR1 reads MNHEY; CDR2 reads SMNVEV (reference sequence). There are 14 residues in the CDR3. The CDR3 region is CASSVTGLRHGYTF. CDR3 DNA sequence: TGTGCCAGCAGTGTCACCGGGCTCCGGCATGGCTACACCTTC.

The rearrangement uses TRBV20-1 and TRBJ2-7; tentative D call: TRBD2 (5 bases). Trimming left V 2 bases short and J 4 bases short, with 6 bases between. Germline loops: CDR1 DFQATT, CDR2 SNEGSKA (reference sequence). The CDR3 is 11 amino acids. The CDR3 nucleotides read TGCAGTGCTAGACTAGCATACGAGCAGTACTTC. Amino acid sequence: CSARLAYEQYF.

The J gene is TRBJ2-3, the V gene TRBV7-2, with unresolved D. CDR3 length: 13 amino acids. V lost 5 bases, J lost 6 bases, and 12 bases lay in between. CDR1 and CDR2 from the germline V gene are SGHTA and FQGNSA. The CDR3 is CASSPVVSDTQYF. The CDR3 DNA reads as TGTGCCAGCAGCCCCGTCGTATCCGATACGCAGTATTTT.

The chain has TRBV10-2 and TRBJ2-3, with D unclear. The ends were cut back, 0 bases at V and 3 bases at J, with 13 bases in the middle. This CDR3 comprises 16 residues. Germline loops: CDR1 WSHSY, CDR2 SAAADI. CDR3 sequence (DNA): TGCGCCAGCAGTGAGTCGCCTAGGGCGGCAACAGATACGCAGTATTTT. It translates to CASSESPRAATDTQYF.

V usage is TRBV7-8 and J usage is TRBJ1-2; 8 nucleotides match TRBD1. CDR3 size: 15 residues. The V segment lost 5 bases and the J segment 6 bases; nucleotides outside the gene matches: 11. Per germline, CDR1 SGHVS and CDR2 FQNEAQ. CDR3 amino acids: CASSPRTGGLDGYTF. The CDR3 nucleotides read TGTGCCAGCAGCCCCAGAACAGGGGGGCTTGATGGCTACACCTTC.

CDR3 loop: CSAGGRPQHF. The CDR3 bases are TGCAGTGCTGGGGGTCGGCCCCAGCATTTT. The rearrangement joins TRBV20-1 to TRBJ1-5, with a weak D call TRBD1 (5 bases). CDR1 and CDR2 from the germline V gene are DFQATT and SNEGSKA (reference sequence). The CDR3 covers 10 residues. The V and J ends lost 5 bases and 9 bases respectively, with 8 bases between them.

The chain couples TRBV7-9 to TRBJ1-1, with 8 nucleotides matching TRBD1. Germline V gene sequence: CDR1 SEHNR, CDR2 FQNEAQ (reference sequence). There are 15 residues in the CDR3. V dropped 3 bases and J dropped 4; count of bases not matched to a gene: 7. CDR3 sequence: CASSFAPGGATEAFF. In nucleotides, the CDR3 is TGTGCCAGCAGCTTCGCCCCAGGGGGCGCCACTGAAGCTTTCTTT.

The V call is TRBV19, the J call TRBJ2-7; D not resolved. This CDR3 has 12 residues. CDR1 and CDR2 from the germline V gene are LNHDA and SQIVND (reference sequence). V lost 6 bases, J lost 6 bases, and 12 bases lay in between. The CDR3 is CASSSPVSEQYF. In DNA, the CDR3 is TGTGCCAGTAGCTCCCCGGTTAGCGAGCAGTACTTC. Filled out from reference TRBV19 and TRBJ2-7, the complete variable domain reads DGGITQSPKYLFRKEGQNVTLSCEQNLNHDAMYWYRQDPGQGLRLIYYSQIVNDFQKGDIAEGYSVSREKKESFPLTVTSAQKNPTAFYLCASSSPVSEQYFGPGTRLTVT.

The rearrangement uses TRBV4-1 and TRBJ2-5; the match to TRBD2 covers 11 bases. V lost 4 bases, J lost 8 bases, and 9 bases stayed unmatched. The CDR3 covers 15 residues. CDR1 is MGHRA, CDR2 YSYEKL, per germline. In DNA, the CDR3 is TGCGCCAGCAGCCGTCTAGCGGGGGGTCTAGACACCCAGTACTTC. Residues: CASSRLAGGLDTQYF.

Only a few counts were recorded for this clone. The chain couples TRBV6-5 to TRBJ1-2, with 8 positions matching TRBD1. The CDR3 is made up of 12 amino acids. Germline loops: CDR1 MNHEY, CDR2 SVGAGI. With 6 bases clipped from V and 8 bases from J, the junction kept 5 bases outside the gene matches. CDR3 nucleotide sequence: TGTGCCAGCAGGGAGACAGGGGTGGGCTACACCTTC. Translation gives CASRETGVGYTF.